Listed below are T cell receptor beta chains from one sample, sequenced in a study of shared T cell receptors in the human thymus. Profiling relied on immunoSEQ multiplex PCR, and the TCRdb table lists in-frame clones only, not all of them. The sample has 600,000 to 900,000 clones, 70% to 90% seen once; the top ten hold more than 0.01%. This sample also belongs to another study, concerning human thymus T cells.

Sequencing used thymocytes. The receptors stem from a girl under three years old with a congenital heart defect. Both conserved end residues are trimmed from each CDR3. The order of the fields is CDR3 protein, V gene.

CDR3: SVEPFNNEQF
V: TRBV29-1

CDR3: ASSVAPRDSPGNTIY
V: TRBV9

CDR3: ASRTTMTGRGDEQY
V: TRBV10-2

CDR3: ASSLRVNEKLF
V: TRBV5-1

CDR3: ATKDPKEWQGYNGTEAF
V: TRBV15

CDR3: ASSYSQTTGAGYT
V: TRBV6-6

CDR3: ASSPRSKTGLTEQY
V: TRBV18

CDR3: ASSGTVKANYGYT
V: TRBV5-1

CDR3: AWSGPNRVSKNQPQH
V: TRBV30

CDR3: ASSPRTGNEQF
V: TRBV7-6

CDR3: ASSLRQGAKDSNQPQH
V: TRBV28

CDR3: ASSRNTEAF
V: TRBV28

CDR3: ASSGDNPNTEAF
V: TRBV6-1

CDR3: ASQNPGEGYT
V: TRBV6-5

CDR3: ASSSPGQGGSEQY
V: TRBV14

CDR3: ASSLITRGVNTEAF
V: TRBV5-6

CDR3: ASSDGQGLNGYT
V: TRBV5-1

CDR3: ASSGQVDTEAF
V: TRBV25-1

CDR3: ASSSNLGQSLRGYT
V: TRBV7-2

CDR3: ASLADSPYEQY
V: TRBV2

CDR3: ASSFPGEGGYNEQF
V: TRBV5-5

CDR3: ASSLGPSGGAGEQY
V: TRBV13

CDR3: ASSPGDRGPYFYGYT
V: TRBV18

CDR3: ASSPWTSGGANEQF
V: TRBV2

CDR3: ASSLKGAVRSYNSPLH
V: TRBV27

CDR3: ASSTGLANTGELF
V: TRBV6-9

CDR3: ASSPDRFGGPQH
V: TRBV6-5

CDR3: ASNSPRSTQY
V: TRBV6-5

CDR3: ASSGDRGYYEQY
V: TRBV6-1

CDR3: ASSSDRLVSGNTEAF
V: TRBV5-1

CDR3: ASTKDRFS
V: TRBV6-1

CDR3: ASSLVRSGDPLYGYT
V: TRBV5-8

CDR3: ASSLEGTSAGTDTQY
V: TRBV5-1

CDR3: ASISFNGNEQF
V: TRBV27

CDR3: ASSLATWTGGYEQY
V: TRBV11-1

CDR3: ASSLLAEYNEQF
V: TRBV5-6

CDR3: ASRLNPGLAGGVNNEQF
V: TRBV6-4

CDR3: SAKTAAAIY
V: TRBV20-1

CDR3: AISPAQGEANNSPLH
V: TRBV10-3

CDR3: ASSIEGDGGFPGNTIY
V: TRBV19

CDR3: ASRGQGINYGYT
V: TRBV5-1

CDR3: ASSSTGCSNQPQH
V: TRBV7-2